Following are 13 T cell receptor beta chains from one sample sequenced in a study of PD-L1 blockade in urothelial cancer. The sample's time point: pretreatment peripheral blood. Assay: immunoSEQ multiplex PCR; the TCRdb copy retains only in-frame clones and omits some. The table includes approximately 55,000 clones, more than 70% detected once. Sample: PBMCs, taken around atezolizumab (anti-PD-L1) treatment. The receptors were gathered from a man aged 55 to 70 with urothelial cancer.

This clone was observed a single time. The CDR3 DNA sequence: TGTGCCTGCGCTCCTAGCGGGGGGCCCTCGGGGGCCAACGTCCTGACTTTC. Translated: CACAPSGGPSGANVLTF. The chain recombines TRBV25-1 with TRBJ2-6, with 11 bases lining up with TRBD2. Germline assignment: CDR1 MGHDK and CDR2 SYGVNS. Trimming cost V 11 bases and J 4 bases; bases outside gene matches: 13. This CDR3 has 17 residues.

The chain is built from TRBV29-1 and TRBJ1-2, with TRBD1 matching over 12 bases. Trimming removed 8 bases from V and 8 bases from J; junction bases left unmatched: 18. This CDR3 region has 16 residues. Germline CDR1 reads SQVTM; CDR2 reads ANQGSEA. CDR3: CSFPRDGTGGDWGYTF. CDR3 nucleotide sequence: TGCAGCTTTCCAAGGGACGGGACAGGGGGCGACTGGGGCTACACCTTC.

This clone turned up a few times. This chain links TRBV30 with TRBJ1-5; maybe TRBD1 (6 bases). V was pared by 6 bases and J by 0 bases, with 9 bases between. CDR1 GTSNPN and CDR2 SVGIG come from the germline V gene (reference sequence). This CDR3 region has 13 residues. DNA for the CDR3: TGTGCCTGTCAGGGGAATAGCAATCAGCCCCAGCATTTT. It yields the protein CACQGNSNQPQHF.

The J gene is TRBJ1-5, the V gene TRBV6-6, with a possible D match to TRBD1 (5 bases). Per the germline V gene, CDR1 is MNHNY and CDR2 is SVGAGI (reference sequence). V gave up 9 bases and J gave up 7 bases, with 16 bases separating them. There are 13 residues in the CDR3. The CDR3 bases are TGTGCCAGGTCTTTGGGCAAGGGGCAGCCCCAGCATTTT. Its protein is CARSLGKGQPQHF.

This clone has only a few counts. The J gene is TRBJ1-2, the V gene TRBV19; 7 bases line up with TRBD1. V shed 4 bases and J 5 bases; nucleotides not matched to a gene: 7. Germline V gives CDR1 LNHDA, CDR2 SQIVND (reference sequence). The CDR3 has 14 amino acids. The DNA of the CDR3 is TGTGCCAGTAGTACCTCGACAGGGAGGTATGGCTACACCTTC. Translation: CASSTSTGRYGYTF.

The J gene is TRBJ2-7, the V gene TRBV6-5; tentatively, D is TRBD1 (6 bases). CDR1 and CDR2 (germline): MNHEY, SVGAGI. This CDR3 spans 15 amino acids. V lost 0 bases to trimming and J lost 6 bases, with 15 bases between them. The chain's CDR3 is CASSYSYTGTTEQYF. CDR3 coding DNA: TGTGCCAGCAGTTACTCATACACCGGGACAACCGAGCAGTACTTC.

V gene TRBV30 combines with J gene TRBJ1-5, with 12 bases that match TRBD1. The CDR3 loop spans 14 amino acids. V lost 5 bases to trimming and J lost 5 bases; unmatched junction nucleotides: 4. Germline V CDR1 and CDR2: GTSNPN, SVGIG (reference sequence). The CDR3 loop is CAWDRDRGHQPQHF. The CDR3 DNA sequence: TGTGCCTGGGACCGGGACAGGGGGCATCAGCCCCAGCATTTT.

V usage is TRBV5-6 and J usage is TRBJ2-1; 7 bases agree with TRBD1. The V gene end was trimmed by 4 bases and the J gene end by 0 bases; junction bases not matched to a gene: 4. The germline CDR1 and CDR2 sequences are SGHDT and YYEEEE. The CDR3 covers 15 residues. The CDR3 sequence: CASSLQGSSYNEQFF. The DNA for the CDR3 is TGTGCCAGCAGCCTACAGGGGAGCTCCTACAATGAGCAGTTCTTC.

The gene calls are TRBV2 and TRBJ1-3; D is perhaps TRBD1 (6 bases). This CDR3 comprises 15 residues. V was clipped by 7 bases and J by 0 bases, with 13 bases between them. Germline CDR1 is SNHLY and CDR2 is FYNNEI. The CDR3 sequence: CASTTTGISGNTIYF. The CDR3 bases are TGTGCCAGCACTACCACAGGGATCTCTGGAAACACCATATATTTT.

This chain links TRBV19 with TRBJ1-2; 7 bases are a match to TRBD1. Germline V lookup: CDR1 LNHDA, CDR2 SQIVND (reference sequence). The V gene end was trimmed by 4 bases and the J gene end by 6 bases; junction bases not matched to a gene: 11. The CDR3 extends over 15 amino acids. CDR3: CASSTDRAAVDGYTF. CDR3 bases: TGTGCCAGTAGTACCGACAGGGCCGCGGTGGATGGCTACACCTTC.

This clone came up once. The rearrangement joins TRBV5-4 to TRBJ2-7; 10 positions agree with TRBD2. V shed 4 bases, J shed 0 bases, and the junction held 7 bases outside the gene matches. The CDR3 is 16 residues long. CDR1 and CDR2 from the germline V gene are SGHNT and YYREEE (reference sequence). CDR3 amino acids: CASSAGTSAPSYEQYF. The DNA of the CDR3 is TGTGCCAGCAGCGCCGGGACTAGCGCGCCCTCCTACGAGCAGTACTTC. Combining the CDR3 with reference TRBV5-4 and TRBJ2-7 gives the whole variable domain ETGVTQSPTHLIKTRGQQVTLRCSSQSGHNTVSWYQQALGQGPQFIFQYYREEENGRGNFPPRFSGLQFPNYSSELNVNALELDDSALYLCASSAGTSAPSYEQYFGPGTRLTVT.

This chain uses TRBV5-1 with TRBJ2-2, with TRBD2 matching over 15 bases. CDR1 and CDR2 from the germline V gene are SGHRS and YFSETQ. The CDR3 is 19 residues long. V was clipped by 4 bases and J by 4 bases; unmatched bases: 11. The CDR3 here is CASSPGTSGRIGGTGELFF. The CDR3 coding sequence is TGCGCCAGCAGCCCGGGGACTAGCGGGAGGATTGGGGGCACCGGGGAGCTGTTTTTT.

The V gene is TRBV5-1, the J gene TRBJ2-7; D is possibly TRBD2 (6 bases). Trimming stripped 4 bases from V and 6 bases from J, with 17 bases between. The V gene's germline CDR1 is SGHRS and CDR2 YFSETQ. The CDR3 extends over 14 amino acids. This CDR3 is CASSPGGLGSEQYF. CDR3 nucleotides: TGCGCCAGCAGCCCCGGAGGGTTGGGCTCCGAGCAGTACTTC.